Each of the 25 T cell receptor beta chains below was sequenced from the same sample in a study of shared clonotypes between healthy human individuals. Repertoires were generated with immunoSEQ multiplex PCR, while TCRdb's copy carries only in-frame clones and drops some. There are some 2 million clones in the sample; around 95% occur only once, and 0.13% lies in the top ten. Sequences were obtained from naive CD4+ T cells sorted from blood. Sample subset: CD45RA+ positively selected. Source of these receptors: a man between 18 and 29 years old in good health.

The rearrangement links TRBV9 to TRBJ2-1, with D perhaps given as TRBD1 or TRBD2 (5 bases each). This CDR3 spans 16 amino acids. Germline CDR1 SGDLS, CDR2 YYNGEE. V was cut by 0 bases and J by 9 bases, with 19 bases left in between. CDR3 sequence reads: CASSVATGTLSGEQFF. CDR3 DNA: TGTGCCAGCAGCGTAGCGACCGGGACCCTTTCAGGTGAGCAGTTCTTC.

The V and J genes are TRBV6-1 and TRBJ2-3; D may be TRBD1 (6 bases). This CDR3 has 14 residues. Germline V gene data show CDR1 as MNHNS and CDR2 as SASEGT. V lost 5 bases, J lost 2 bases, and 11 bases lay in between. CDR3 in DNA: TGTGCCAGCAGTTCCAGGGGAGCCACAGATACGCAGTATTTT. Translated, it gives CASSSRGATDTQYF.

The chain recombines TRBV7-9 with TRBJ2-7; tentative D call: TRBD2 (5 bases). Germline CDR1 SEHNR, CDR2 FQNEAQ (reference sequence). The CDR3 totals 14 residues. Trimming cost V 5 bases and J 4 bases, with 15 bases left between them. The CDR3 spells CASSAGPGVYEQYF. The CDR3 DNA is TGTGCCAGCAGCGCTGGCCCCGGGGTATACGAGCAGTACTTC.

This clone was seen a few times. The same CDR3 arises from other DNA sequences in this sample as well. This chain joins TRBV7-9 and TRBJ1-2; unclear D gene. Germline values: CDR1 SEHNR, CDR2 FQNEAQ (reference sequence). V gave up 1 base and J gave up 0 bases, with 3 bases separating them. The CDR3 totals 13 residues. The CDR3 region is CASSLGANYGYTF. The CDR3 DNA reads as TGTGCCAGCAGCTTAGGAGCTAACTATGGCTACACCTTC.

This CDR3 is CASRLATVPSGYTF. The DNA for the CDR3 is TGTGCCAGCAGACTTGCGACAGTCCCGTCTGGCTACACCTTC. The chain combines TRBV6-5 with TRBJ1-2; D possibly corresponds to TRBD1 (5 bases). CDR1 and CDR2 (germline): MNHEY, SVGAGI. The V gene lost 6 bases and the J gene lost 7 bases, with 18 bases spanning the gap. The CDR3 contains 14 residues.

V is TRBV7-9 and J is TRBJ2-7; perhaps D is TRBD1 or TRBD2 (7 bases each). Germline lookup yields CDR1 SEHNR and CDR2 FQNEAQ (reference sequence). The CDR3 loop spans 15 amino acids. Trimming took off 3 bases at V and 0 bases at J, with 12 bases between the two ends. The CDR3 protein is CASSFRGGLSYEQYF. CDR3 DNA sequence: TGTGCCAGCAGCTTCAGGGGGGGCCTCTCCTACGAGCAGTACTTC. Combining the CDR3 with reference TRBV7-9 and TRBJ2-7 gives the whole variable domain DTGVSQNPRHKITKRGQNVTFRCDPISEHNRLYWYRQTLGQGPEFLTYFQNEAQLEKSRLLSDRFSAERPKGSFSTLEIQRTEQGDSAMYLCASSFRGGLSYEQYFGPGTRLTVT.

The chain uses TRBV5-1 and TRBJ2-7, with a possible D match to TRBD2 (7 bases). The V gene's germline CDR1 is SGHRS and CDR2 YFSETQ. Trimming stripped 5 bases from V and 4 bases from J, with 19 bases between. This CDR3 is 15 amino acids long. In nucleotides, the CDR3 is TGCGCCAGCAGAGATCTTGGACAGCGGGAATACGAGCAGTACTTC. Translated: CASRDLGQREYEQYF.

This clone was seen a handful of times. The chain couples TRBV2 to TRBJ1-2; the D is unclear. From germline, CDR1 is SNHLY and CDR2 FYNNEI. CDR3 length: 15 amino acids. V lost 2 bases and J 0 bases, leaving 10 bases between the germline ends. CDR3 protein: CASSEMGSTNYGYTF. The CDR3 coding sequence is TGTGCCAGCAGTGAAATGGGCAGTACTAACTATGGCTACACCTTC.

The chain is built from TRBV5-4 and TRBJ1-6; a weak D match, TRBD1 (5 bases). CDR3 length: 15 residues. Germline V gene data show CDR1 as SGHNT and CDR2 as YYREEE (reference sequence). The ends were cut back, 4 bases at V and 7 bases at J, with 15 bases in the middle. The CDR3 sequence: CASSHYDRMNSPLHF. DNA for the CDR3: TGTGCCAGCAGCCACTACGACAGAATGAATTCACCCCTCCACTTT.

For this clone: This CDR3 is also generated by other DNA sequences in the sample. The chain recombines TRBV5-1 with TRBJ1-5, with D tentatively TRBD1 (6 bases). The CDR3 sequence is 14 residues long. Trimming cost V 0 bases and J 6 bases, with 10 bases left between them. Germline values: CDR1 SGHRS, CDR2 YFSETQ. The CDR3 DNA reads as TGCGCCAGCAGCTTGGAGGGGGGATCTCAGCCCCAGCATTTT. Protein: CASSLEGGSQPQHF.

V usage is TRBV19 and J usage is TRBJ1-2; no clear D gene. This CDR3 comprises 16 residues. Trimming took off 5 bases at V and 7 bases at J, with 23 bases between the two ends. Germline V gene data show CDR1 as LNHDA and CDR2 as SQIVND (reference sequence). DNA of the CDR3: TGTGCCAGTAGTTTAGCCCCGGGGTTCTCCGCCGGTGGCTACACCTTC. This codes for CASSLAPGFSAGGYTF.

V usage is TRBV5-4 and J usage is TRBJ2-2; no reliable D call. The CDR3 has 14 residues. V lost 1 base and J lost 4, with 8 bases in between. Looked up from germline, CDR1 is SGHNT and CDR2 is YYREEE (reference sequence). The CDR3 DNA reads as TGTGCCAGCAGCTTGCCAAGGGCCACCGGGGAGCTGTTTTTT. It codes for CASSLPRATGELFF.

About this clone itself: This sample includes further DNA sequences coding for the same CDR3. The chain recombines TRBV19 with TRBJ2-5; D is perhaps TRBD1 (5 bases). V lost 1 base and J 1 base, leaving 7 bases between the germline ends. The CDR3 runs to 14 residues. The germline V gene encodes CDR1 LNHDA and CDR2 SQIVND (reference sequence). This CDR3 is CASSIGRAQETQYF. CDR3 nucleotides: TGTGCCAGTAGTATAGGCAGGGCCCAAGAGACCCAGTACTTC. Supplemented by reference TRBV19 and TRBJ2-5, the full variable domain reads DGGITQSPKYLFRKEGQNVTLSCEQNLNHDAMYWYRQDPGQGLRLIYYSQIVNDFQKGDIAEGYSVSREKKESFPLTVTSAQKNPTAFYLCASSIGRAQETQYFGPGTRLLVL.

The table lists this clone with a count of one. The chain uses TRBV30 and TRBJ1-5, with D tentatively TRBD1 (6 bases). The CDR3 contains 17 residues. The ends were cut back, 3 bases at V and 1 base at J, with 19 bases in the middle. CDR1 is GTSNPN and CDR2 is SVGIG in the germline V gene (reference sequence). In nucleotides, the CDR3 is TGTGCCTGGAGCCCTAAACAGGGTTCGGGAAGCAATCAGCCCCAGCATTTT. It is translated as CAWSPKQGSGSNQPQHF.

The CDR3 region is CASSPPISDSITGSYEQYF. The CDR3 region has the DNA TGCGCCAGCAGCCCACCCATCTCTGATAGTATTACTGGCTCCTACGAGCAGTACTTC. This chain uses TRBV4-1 with TRBJ2-7; D remains unclear. This CDR3 comprises 19 residues. Germline V CDR1 and CDR2: MGHRA, YSYEKL. V was pared by 4 bases and J by 0 bases, with 25 bases between.

This clone was recorded only once. The chain links TRBV5-4 to TRBJ2-2; TRBD2 aligns across 15 bases. Losses at the gene ends were 4 bases for V and 6 bases for J; bases not matched to a gene: 4. The CDR3 is 16 residues long. CDR1 and CDR2 (germline): SGHNT, YYREEE (reference sequence). This CDR3 reads CASSLGLAGGSGELFF. The DNA for the CDR3 is TGTGCCAGCAGCCTGGGACTAGCGGGAGGTTCCGGGGAGCTGTTTTTT.

The chain links TRBV28 to TRBJ2-5; TRBD1 might be the D (6 bases). Germline V gene lookup returns CDR1 MDHEN and CDR2 SYDVKM. Between the trimmed V and J ends, which lost 7 bases and 7 bases, there was a span of 22 bases. This CDR3 region has 15 residues. Here the CDR3 DNA reads TGTGCCAGCACCCCCGGGACACTCTACCGAGGGACCCAGTACTTC. Amino acid sequence: CASTPGTLYRGTQYF.

This chain links TRBV5-4 with TRBJ1-2, with D unresolved. V was shortened by 4 bases and J by 2 bases, with 15 bases between the two germline ends. Germline V CDR1 and CDR2: SGHNT, YYREEE (reference sequence). The CDR3 consists of 15 residues. This chain's CDR3 is CASSPGGQSNYGYTF. The CDR3 DNA reads as TGTGCCAGCAGCCCCGGAGGGCAGTCAAACTATGGCTACACCTTC.

The chain recombines TRBV5-5 with TRBJ2-2; D is ambiguous. The CDR3 loop spans 14 amino acids. The germline gives CDR1 SGHKS, CDR2 YYEKEE (reference sequence). V gave up 6 bases and J gave up 7 bases, with 16 bases separating them. The CDR3 coding sequence is TGTGCCAGCACCTCGCGAGAATTCGTCGGGGAGCTGTTTTTT. This encodes CASTSREFVGELFF.

The chain carries TRBV29-1 and TRBJ2-1; weak D call: TRBD2 (8 bases). The CDR3 consists of 16 residues. V was trimmed by 1 base and J by 6 bases, leaving 19 bases between them. Germline V gene data show CDR1 as SQVTM and CDR2 as ANQGSEA. The CDR3 coding sequence is TGCAGCGTTGAAGTAGCGGGACACAAGGGGGCCAATGAGCAGTTCTTC. Its translation is CSVEVAGHKGANEQFF.

The chain has TRBV2 and TRBJ2-3; a possible D gene is TRBD1 (5 bases). V shed 2 bases and J shed 2 bases, with 11 bases lying between them. The length of the CDR3 is 15 residues. Germline loops: CDR1 SNHLY, CDR2 FYNNEI. DNA for the CDR3: TGTGCCAGCAGTGAATCTGCAGGGATCACAGATACGCAGTATTTT. Translation: CASSESAGITDTQYF.

The chain links TRBV25-1 to TRBJ1-1; the D gene is possibly TRBD1 (5 bases). The CDR3 contains 13 residues. V was pared by 4 bases and J by 11 bases, with 17 bases between. Germline V gene lookup returns CDR1 MGHDK and CDR2 SYGVNS. The CDR3 here is CASSAQGFRGAFF. CDR3 bases: TGTGCCAGCAGTGCCCAGGGCTTTCGAGGGGCTTTCTTT. Using reference TRBV25-1 and TRBJ1-1 for the parts outside the CDR3, the full variable domain is EADIYQTPRYLVIGTGKKITLECSQTMGHDKMYWYQQDPGMELHLIHYSYGVNSTEKGDLSSESTVSRIRTEHFPLTLESARPSHTSQYLCASSAQGFRGAFFGQGTRLTVV.

V usage is TRBV18 and J usage is TRBJ2-1, with TRBD2 identical over 7 bases. Germline-derived CDR1 and CDR2 are KGHSH and LQKENI. CDR3 length: 17 amino acids. With V trimmed by 2 bases and J by 0 bases, 7 bases remained unmatched. The CDR3: CASSPRQPGGSYNEQFF. In DNA, the CDR3 is TGTGCCAGCTCACCAAGACAGCCGGGGGGCTCCTACAATGAGCAGTTCTTC.

The chain recombines TRBV2 with TRBJ2-7; TRBD2 matches at 10 bases. V dropped 0 bases and J dropped 3; count of bases not matched to a gene: 8. This CDR3 is built from 17 residues. Germline assignment: CDR1 SNHLY and CDR2 FYNNEI. CDR3 sequence (DNA): TGTGCCAGCAGTGAAGCGCTTCGGCTAGCGGGAGTCTACGAGCAGTACTTC. This codes for CASSEALRLAGVYEQYF.

Of note for this clone: The sample has other DNA sequences that encode this CDR3 too. The chain employs TRBV5-1 and TRBJ2-2, with D uncertain. V lost 0 bases to trimming and J lost 3 bases, with 6 bases between them. The V gene's germline CDR1 is SGHRS and CDR2 YFSETQ. The CDR3 extends over 14 amino acids. The CDR3 loop is CASSLGQHTGELFF. CDR3 nucleotides: TGCGCCAGCAGCTTGGGGCAGCACACCGGGGAGCTGTTTTTT.